This T cell receptor beta chain was sequenced for a study of T cells in Graves' hyperthyroidism and ophthalmopathy. Using RNA transcripts as the source, TCR beta CDR3 regions were amplified. HTBI primers were employed in a first-round RT-PCR of the TCR CDR3. TCRdb itself ran the multiplex PCR reads through MiXCR, one entry per CDR3 protein. The sample consists of more than 450,000 distinct CDR3 sequences, about 20% of them appearing once. V was trimmed by 6 bases and J by 1 base, leaving 16 bases between them. Per germline, CDR1 MNHNS and CDR2 SASEGT. The CDR3 runs 15 residues. This clonotype was recorded a few times.

This receptor was taken from a man in his forties with Graves' ophthalmopathy. V usage is TRBV6-1 and J usage is TRBJ2-7, with D possibly TRBD1 on 5 matching bases. The source material was blood. CDR3 in DNA: TGTGCCAGCAGCCTATCTTGGGGCCCTTCCTACGAGCAGTACTTC. It yields the protein CASSLSWGPSYEQYF.